Listed below are T cell receptor beta chains from one sample, sequenced in a study of T cell responses to AZD1222 COVID-19 vaccine. Produced via immunoSEQ multiplex PCR; TCRdb's table is partial and in-frame only. The sample holds some 200,000 clones, more than 85% seen once. Source: peripheral blood, taken on day 0 of MenACWY control vaccination. The receptors were gathered from an adult in good health. Each CDR3 is given with its conserved first and last residue. A D gene is named only where the DNA matches it firmly. For some rows the clone size is stated as once, few or many, or as a class when expanded; others skip it.

V: TRBV7-2
J: TRBJ1-5
size: NA
D: NA
DNA: TGTGCCAGCAGCTTAAACAGGGATAGCAATCAGCCCCAGCATTTT
CDR3: CASSLNRDSNQPQHF

V: TRBV6-5
J: TRBJ2-5
size: NA
D: TRBD2
DNA: TGTGCCAGCAGGAAATCGGGGGGTGGAACCCAGTACTTC
CDR3: CASRKSGGGTQYF

V: TRBV7-3
J: TRBJ1-6
size: NA
D: TRBD1
DNA: TGTGCCAGCAGCCTCGACAGGGGGGTTAATTCACCCCTCCACTTT
CDR3: CASSLDRGVNSPLHF

V: TRBV29-1
J: TRBJ1-2
size: once
D: NA
DNA: TGCAGCGCCCTGGGGGGTTCCTATGGCTACACCTTC
CDR3: CSALGGSYGYTF

V: TRBV19
J: TRBJ2-3
size: NA
D: NA
DNA: TGTGCCAGTAGTATTCAAAATACGCAGTATTTT
CDR3: CASSIQNTQYF

V: TRBV7-2
J: TRBJ1-6
size: NA
D: NA
DNA: TGTGCCAGCAGCTTAGTAGGGGGGCGCGATTCACCCCTCCACTTT
CDR3: CASSLVGGRDSPLHF

V: TRBV3-1/TRBV3-2
J: TRBJ2-7
size: NA
D: NA
DNA: TGTGCCAGCAGCCAAGATGGTGGTAGCTACGAGCAGTACTTC
CDR3: CASSQDGGSYEQYF

V: TRBV7-9
J: TRBJ2-7
size: NA
D: TRBD2
DNA: TGTGCCAGCAGCCGGGGGGAATCCTACGAGCAGTACTTC
CDR3: CASSRGESYEQYF

V: TRBV5-5
J: TRBJ2-1
size: NA
D: TRBD2
DNA: TGTGCCAGCAGTAGAGCGGGGGGCAATGAGCAGTTCTTC
CDR3: CASSRAGGNEQFF

V: TRBV18
J: TRBJ2-4
size: NA
D: NA
DNA: TGTGCCAGCTCACCGGCTGTGCGGCTAGCCAAAAACATTCAGTACTTC
CDR3: CASSPAVRLAKNIQYF

V: TRBV11-2
J: TRBJ1-3
size: NA
D: TRBD1
DNA: TGTGCCAGCAGCACCGGGACAGGGGGTTCTGGAAACACCATATATTTT
CDR3: CASSTGTGGSGNTIYF

V: TRBV7-2
J: TRBJ1-2
size: NA
D: NA
DNA: TGTGCCAGCAGCTTAGAGGGAGGAAACTATGGCTACACCTTC
CDR3: CASSLEGGNYGYTF

V: TRBV5-5
J: TRBJ2-5
size: NA
D: NA
DNA: TGTGCCAGCAGCCATGGACGGGTCGAGGAGACCCAGTACTTC
CDR3: CASSHGRVEETQYF

V: TRBV9
J: TRBJ1-1
size: NA
D: NA
DNA: TGTGCCAGCAGCCTTGGACAGACGAACACTGAAGCTTTCTTT
CDR3: CASSLGQTNTEAFF